This T cell receptor (beta chain) was observed in a study of blood T cell repertoires in COVID-19. As for the study in general: The United States, Italy and Spain supplied acute and convalescent COVID-19 samples. The cDNA or gDNA used as material had been derived from T cells, B-cell-depleted T cells, or PBMCs.

Germline-derived CDR1 and CDR2 are MNHEY and SVGEGT. Germline trimming cut 6 bases from V and 2 bases from J; bases unmatched to any gene: 15. This CDR3 has 18 residues. In the authors' workflow: How many nucleated cells were present was estimated from reference gene primer amplification. Clones were sequenced by immunoSEQ multiplex PCR, and TCRdb holds only the in-frame ones, with some missing. The DNA was the basis for D and trimming; V, J and clone size are from that table. The sample has about 140,000 clones, approximately 80% seen once. The chain recombines TRBV6-2 or TRBV6-3 with TRBJ2-5, with TRBD2 matching 10 bases. Specimen: peripheral blood. This TCR was sampled from a human donor in a cohort sampled during active COVID-19. The CDR3 region is CASSRGLTTSGQQETQYF. The CDR3 DNA is TGTGCCAGCAGCCGGGGACTAACGACTAGCGGGCAACAAGAGACCCAGTACTTC.